This T cell receptor beta chain was observed in a study of T cell responses to AZD1222 COVID-19 vaccine. Findings of the study overall: In all cases, repertoires were sampled only after the peak T cell response.

V lost 1 base and J 9 bases, leaving 10 bases between the germline ends. The CDR3 contains 13 residues. Germline assignment: CDR1 SGHAT and CDR2 FQNNGV. The method was immunoSEQ multiplex PCR; TCRdb's version includes in-frame clones alone and lacks a portion of them. The repertoire includes tens of thousands of clones, roughly 85% of them detected once, and approximately 6.8% sits in the top ten. As regards this clone: Its antigen remains unidentified.

Material: peripheral blood, obtained on day 0 of AZD1222 vaccination. The V call is TRBV11-2, the J call TRBJ2-1; D is uncertain. The TCR comes from an adult in good health. CDR3 sequence: CASSLGIEVEQFF. The DNA for the CDR3 is TGTGCCAGCAGCTTAGGGATCGAGGTTGAGCAGTTCTTC.